This note documents a single TCR beta chain sequence. Per germline, CDR1 MNHEY and CDR2 SMNVEV (reference sequence). The CDR3 loop spans 15 amino acids. J was trimmed by 3 bases and V by 5 bases; bases with no gene match: 9. Clones were sequenced by immunoSEQ multiplex PCR, and TCRdb holds only the in-frame ones, with some missing. The data contain about 7,000 clones, about a third of them singletons. The source of the sample is a study of graft-versus-host responses after intestinal transplantation. For the study at large: Multivisceral, liver-intestinal, or isolated intestinal transplants were given to recipients.

The plating included about 200,000 irradiated, violet-dye-labeled stimulator cells together with about 200,000 CFSE-labeled responder cells. V and J are TRBV27 and TRBJ2-7, with 8 bases aligning to TRBD1. The sample here was alloreactive CD8+ T cells from a mixed lymphocyte reaction culture, taken before transplantation. Sample subset: CFSE-low proliferating T cells sorted from approximately 6-day pre-transplant mixed lymphocyte reaction (GvH or HvG direction). This TCR derives from a human patient who was an organ donor for intestinal transplantation. Written as DNA, the CDR3 is TGTGCCAGCAGTCCCGGGACAGGCCCCGTCTACGAGCAGTACTTC. This encodes CASSPGTGPVYEQYF.